This entry is about one T cell receptor (beta chain). This specimen comes from a study of TIL therapy for anti-PD-1-resistant metastatic lung cancer. Study context: Tumors were harvested before any PD-1/PD-L1 blockade. Median patient age was about 50, ranging roughly 38-75 years.

Stated time point: pre-treatment sample, taken before nivolumab and TIL therapy. This was the immunoSEQ v3 assay. Data came from immunoSEQ multiplex PCR; TCRdb stores just in-frame clones and leaves some out. The sample lists some 45,000 clones; roughly 85% were seen once. This receptor was obtained from a person aged 25-85 years with non-small cell lung cancer. The sample in question was blood, obtained at baseline.

For the CDR3, the DNA is TGTGCCTGGAGGGACTACAATGAGCAGTTCTTC. It codes for CAWRDYNEQFF. The V call is TRBV30, the J call TRBJ2-1; D not resolved. CDR1 GTSNPN and CDR2 SVGIG come from the germline V gene (reference sequence). CDR3 length: 11 residues. Between the trimmed V and J ends, which lost 3 bases and 3 bases, there was a span of 3 bases.